Below, 15 T cell receptor beta chains from the same sample are listed, as sequenced in a study of STAT3 mutations in large granular lymphocyte leukemia. General study results and limits: Every T-cell large granular lymphocyte leukemia patient had at least one immunodominant TCR beta clonotype.

These receptors are not linked to any known antigen. The repertoire was sequenced with immunoSEQ multiplex PCR; TCRdb's copy has only in-frame clones and lacks some. This table holds about 5,700 clones, under 80% found once. Input material: peripheral blood mononuclear cells. These receptor sequences come from a man aged 35-49 years with T-cell large granular lymphocyte leukemia. Some clones in this sample may be carry-over from other donors' samples.

V gene TRBV7-2 combines with J gene TRBJ2-7, with 9 nucleotides matching TRBD1. The CDR3 totals 14 residues. Germline CDR1 reads SGHTA; CDR2 reads FQGNSA. Trimming removed 5 bases from V and 8 bases from J; junction bases left unmatched: 10. In DNA, the CDR3 is TGTGCCAGCAGCAACGGGGACAGGGAGGGTCAGCAGTACTTC. Translated: CASSNGDREGQQYF.

This clone has only one observation. This chain uses TRBV5-4 with TRBJ2-2; 7 bases are a match to TRBD1. Germline V gives CDR1 SGHNT, CDR2 YYREEE (reference sequence). The trim removed 0 bases at V and 4 bases at J, leaving 3 bases unmatched. The CDR3 covers 15 residues. The DNA for the CDR3 is TGTGCCAGCAGCTTGGTGGCAGGGGGCACCGGGGAGCTGTTTTTT. Its protein is CASSLVAGGTGELFF.

V is TRBV9 and J is TRBJ2-1; 9 nucleotides agree with TRBD2. The length of the CDR3 is 14 residues. Trimming at V came to 7 bases and at J to 5 bases, leaving 7 bases not matched to a gene. The V gene's germline CDR1 is SGDLS and CDR2 YYNGEE. The DNA for the CDR3 is TGTGCCAGCGGCGGGACTAGCAACCACAATGAGCAGTTCTTC. It encodes CASGGTSNHNEQFF.

The J gene is TRBJ2-3, the V gene TRBV9, with D possibly matching TRBD2 (6 bases). Trimming stripped 3 bases from V and 6 bases from J, with 14 bases between. Germline loops: CDR1 SGDLS, CDR2 YYNGEE. The CDR3 totals 14 residues. The DNA for the CDR3 is TGTGCCAGCAGCGCTGAACTCCGGGAGGATACGCAGTATTTT. Its protein product is CASSAELREDTQYF.

CDR3 region: CASSASLGAQYF. In nucleotides, the CDR3 is TGTGCCAGCAGCGCTTCTTTGGGGGCGCAGTATTTT. The J gene is TRBJ2-3, the V gene TRBV9; D tentatively reads TRBD1 or TRBD2 (5 bases each). The CDR3 has 12 amino acids. Trimming cost V 3 bases and J 10 bases, with 12 bases left between them. Germline values: CDR1 SGDLS, CDR2 YYNGEE. The variable domain in full, with the rest retrieved from reference TRBV9 and TRBJ2-3, is DSGVTQTPKHLITATGQRVTLRCSPRSGDLSVYWYQQSLDQGLQFLIQYYNGEERAKGNILERFSAQQFPDLHSELNLSSLELGDSALYFCASSASLGAQYFGPGTRLTVL.

This clone was counted a few times. The chain links TRBV5-4 to TRBJ1-4; D uncertain. V lost 1 base and J lost 7, with 8 bases in between. The CDR3 sequence is 13 residues long. Germline lookup yields CDR1 SGHNT and CDR2 YYREEE (reference sequence). The CDR3 region has the DNA TGTGCCAGCAGCTTGCCGGGAGGTGAAAAACTGTTTTTT. Its protein is CASSLPGGEKLFF.

This chain links TRBV28 with TRBJ1-2; D remains ambiguous. Germline values: CDR1 MDHEN, CDR2 SYDVKM. This CDR3 has 14 amino acids. V lost 1 base to trimming and J lost 2 bases, with 8 bases between them. CDR3: CASSLSARNYGYTF. As DNA, the CDR3 is TGTGCCAGCAGTTTATCGGCCCGGAACTATGGCTACACCTTC.

The rearrangement joins TRBV27 to TRBJ1-2; tentatively, D is TRBD1 (5 bases). V was shortened by 2 bases and J by 4 bases, with 11 bases between the two germline ends. The CDR3 contains 14 residues. The germline CDR1 and CDR2 sequences are MNHEY and SMNVEV (reference sequence). CDR3 in DNA: TGTGCCAGCAGTTTACGGGGGACGGGCTATGGCTACACCTTC. This encodes CASSLRGTGYGYTF.

The chain has TRBV6-5 and TRBJ2-7, with 8 bases lining up with TRBD2. This CDR3 is 14 amino acids long. J lost 4 bases, V lost 5 bases, and 7 bases had no gene match. Per the germline V gene, CDR1 is MNHEY and CDR2 is SVGAGI. In DNA form, the CDR3 reads TGTGCCAGCAGTCCGAGGGTAGCGGGATACGAGCAGTACTTC. Its translation is CASSPRVAGYEQYF.

This clone was seen a single time. V and J are TRBV7-7 and TRBJ1-1, with TRBD1 identical over 10 bases. The V segment lost 0 bases and the J segment 4 bases; nucleotides outside the gene matches: 8. CDR1 and CDR2 from the germline V gene are SSHAT and FNYEAQ (reference sequence). The CDR3 runs 17 residues. The CDR3 DNA reads as TGTGCCAGCAGCTTAGCGCTAAGGGACAGGGGCTTCACTGAAGCTTTCTTT. Its translation is CASSLALRDRGFTEAFF.

This sequence joins TRBV29-1 and TRBJ1-4, with D possibly matching TRBD1 (6 bases). The CDR3 sequence is 14 residues long. Trimming stripped 6 bases from V and 0 bases from J, with 11 bases between. Germline V gene data show CDR1 as SQVTM and CDR2 as ANQGSEA. The CDR3, as DNA: TGCAGCGTAAGAACAGGGACAACTAATGAAAAACTGTTTTTT. Translation gives CSVRTGTTNEKLFF. The full variable domain, rest sourced from reference TRBV29-1 and TRBJ1-4, is SAVISQKPSRDICQRGTSLTIQCQVDSQVTMMFWYRQQPGQSLTLIATANQGSEATYESGFVIDKFPISRPNLTFSTLTVSNMSPEDSSIYLCSVRTGTTNEKLFFGSGTQLSVL.

This CDR3 reads CASSLKREQFF. In nucleotides, the CDR3 is TGTGCCAGCAGCTTAAAGAGGGAGCAGTTCTTC. This chain joins TRBV7-3 and TRBJ2-1; D uncertain. Trimming stripped 1 base from V and 10 bases from J, with 5 bases between. This CDR3 spans 11 amino acids. Germline V lookup: CDR1 SGHTA, CDR2 FQGTGA.

This chain uses TRBV27 with TRBJ2-1; no definite D call. The V and J ends lost 7 bases and 5 bases respectively, with 15 bases between them. Per germline, CDR1 MNHEY and CDR2 SMNVEV (reference sequence). The CDR3 loop spans 14 amino acids. For the CDR3, the DNA is TGTGCCAGCATAGGGCGGCACCTGAACAATGAGCAGTTCTTC. The encoded protein is CASIGRHLNNEQFF.

This clone has a single count. The genes are TRBV11-2 and TRBJ2-2; 7 nucleotides line up with TRBD2. Germline V CDR1 and CDR2: SGHAT, FQNNGV. The CDR3 is made up of 16 amino acids. Trimming took 4 bases from V and 4 from J; bases not matched to a gene: 9. In DNA form, the CDR3 reads TGTGCCAGCAGCTCCCGAGCGGGAAGGTCCACCGGGGAGCTGTTTTTT. Its protein is CASSSRAGRSTGELFF.

The V call is TRBV30, the J call TRBJ2-1; D not certain. V was pared by 5 bases and J by 2 bases, with 7 bases between. This CDR3 comprises 12 residues. CDR1 is GTSNPN and CDR2 is SVGIG in the germline V gene (reference sequence). CDR3 amino acids: CAWGEAYNEQFF. As DNA, the CDR3 is TGTGCCTGGGGAGAAGCCTACAATGAGCAGTTCTTC.